These 5 T cell receptor beta chains came from one sample sequenced in a study of regulatory T cells in long-lasting Graves disease. Combining iRepertoire HTBI primers with Arm-PCR of CDR3 regions, the authors built TCR beta libraries. TCRdb re-analysed the multiplex PCR reads in MiXCR, keeping a single row per CDR3 protein. Of about 450,000 distinct CDR3 sequences in the sample, 16% were seen once. Regarding time point: newly diagnosed GD, antithyroid drugs for less than 3 months. PBMC-extracted RNA yielded the TCR library. The same data also contributed to another study, on T cells in Graves' hyperthyroidism and ophthalmopathy.

The specimen comprised peripheral blood mononuclear cells (PBMCs), sampled at new diagnosis, from a patient treated with antithyroid drugs. The receptors shown here come from a woman aged 25 to 39 with Graves disease.

This clonotype was found many times. The chain has TRBV11-1 and TRBJ2-5; 13 nucleotides align to TRBD2. V was pared by 5 bases and J by 5 bases, with 11 bases of the junction left unmatched. Germline values: CDR1 SGHAT, CDR2 FQDESV (reference sequence). CDR3 size: 17 residues. CDR3 loop: CASSEGLAGSFGETQYF. The CDR3 DNA is TGTGCCAGCAGCGAGGGACTAGCGGGATCCTTTGGTGAGACCCAGTACTTC.

The rearrangement uses TRBV5-6 and TRBJ2-1, with 7 bases that match TRBD2. Germline CDR1 reads SGHDT; CDR2 reads YYEEEE. J lost 0 bases, V lost 5 bases, and 8 bases had no gene match. This CDR3 spans 16 amino acids. CDR3 loop: CASRGREASSYNEQFF. The CDR3 DNA follows: TGTGCCAGCAGGGGACGGGAGGCCTCCTCCTACAATGAGCAGTTCTTC.

There are many counts of this clonotype. The V call is TRBV5-1, the J call TRBJ2-3, with TRBD2 matching 10 bases. V lost 4 bases and J lost 4; bases outside the gene matches: 9. This CDR3 is 16 amino acids long. CDR1 SGHRS and CDR2 YFSETQ come from the germline V gene. CDR3 region: CASSQGLARMADTQYF. CDR3 nucleotide sequence: TGCGCCAGCAGCCAGGGACTAGCGAGAATGGCAGATACGCAGTATTTT.

The sample holds many counts of this clonotype. The chain couples TRBV6-1 to TRBJ2-1; 7 bases match TRBD1. The CDR3 has 15 amino acids. Germline CDR1 and CDR2: MNHNS and SASEGT. The trim removed 3 bases at V and 8 bases at J, leaving 10 bases unmatched. The CDR3 DNA follows: TGTGCCAGCAGTGACGGGACAGTCCCCCGGGATGAGCAGTTCTTC. Translating it yields CASSDGTVPRDEQFF.

This clonotype came up many times. The V and J genes are TRBV19 and TRBJ2-5; 13 nucleotides match TRBD2. Looked up from germline, CDR1 is LNHDA and CDR2 is SQIVND (reference sequence). This CDR3 is 16 amino acids long. Losses at the gene ends were 4 bases for V and 1 base for J; bases not matched to a gene: 3. In nucleotides, the CDR3 is TGTGCCAGTAGTACGCGACTAGCGGGGGGCCAAGAGACCCAGTACTTC. Protein: CASSTRLAGGQETQYF. Full variable domain (remainder filled in from reference TRBV19 and TRBJ2-5): DGGITQSPKYLFRKEGQNVTLSCEQNLNHDAMYWYRQDPGQGLRLIYYSQIVNDFQKGDIAEGYSVSREKKESFPLTVTSAQKNPTAFYLCASSTRLAGGQETQYFGPGTRLLVL.